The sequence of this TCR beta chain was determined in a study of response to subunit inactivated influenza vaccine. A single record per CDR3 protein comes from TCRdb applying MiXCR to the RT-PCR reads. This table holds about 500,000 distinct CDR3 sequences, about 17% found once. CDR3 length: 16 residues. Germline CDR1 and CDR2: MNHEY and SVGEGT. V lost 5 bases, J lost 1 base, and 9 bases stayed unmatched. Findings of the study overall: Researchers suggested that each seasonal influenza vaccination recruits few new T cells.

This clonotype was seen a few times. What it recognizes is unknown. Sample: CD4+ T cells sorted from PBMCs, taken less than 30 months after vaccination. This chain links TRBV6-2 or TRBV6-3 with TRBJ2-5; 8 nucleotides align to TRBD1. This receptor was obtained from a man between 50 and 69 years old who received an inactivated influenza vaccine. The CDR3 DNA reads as TGTGCCAGCAGTGATCGACAGGGGACCATCCAAGAGACCCAGTACTTC. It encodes CASSDRQGTIQETQYF.